The next 15 T cell receptor beta chains were all read from a single sample in a study of blood T cells in healthy people across ages. Combining a sample-barcoded 5' primer with a J-beta primer mix, a second PCR ran for roughly 6 to 12 cycles. TCRdb used MiXCR to reprocess the 5' RACE reads, holding one entry per CDR3 protein. Of more than 1,000,000 distinct CDR3 sequences in the sample, roughly 24% are singletons; the top ten hold less than 0.75%. This same sample was also part of a study on T cells of mothers and their children.

The specimen was blood. These receptors were taken from a girl aged 2-10 years in good health.

This clonotype was picked up a small number of times. The V gene is TRBV5-5, the J gene TRBJ1-1, with D perhaps matching TRBD1 (6 bases). Germline V CDR1 and CDR2: SGHKS, YYEKEE (reference sequence). Deletions cut 4 bases from V and 2 bases from J, with 12 bases between. CDR3 length equals 14 residues. For the CDR3, the DNA is TGTGCCAGCAGCCCGAGGGGGGAAAACACTGAAGCTTTCTTT. Amino acids: CASSPRGENTEAFF.

The DNA of the CDR3 is TGTGCCACCCGAGGGGCAGAAAGCTCCTACAATGAGCAGTTCTTC. The encoded protein is CATRGAESSYNEQFF. J is TRBJ2-1 and V is TRBV24-1, with D possibly called TRBD1 or TRBD2 (5 bases each). V shed 9 bases and J shed 0 bases, with 14 bases lying between them. The CDR3 extends over 15 amino acids. CDR1 and CDR2 from the germline V gene are KGHDR and SFDVKD.

This clonotype was seen more than once but under ten times. CDR3 region: CASSKVRDSSYEQYF. In nucleotides, the CDR3 is TGTGCCAGCAGCAAAGTACGGGACAGCTCCTACGAGCAGTACTTC. This chain uses TRBV21-1 with TRBJ2-7; TRBD1 is the table's D call and was not checked against the DNA. TRBV21-1 counts as a pseudogene. This CDR3 spans 15 amino acids.

This clonotype was recorded once. The V call is TRBV12-3 or TRBV12-4, the J call TRBJ2-1, with a tentative D call TRBD2 (6 bases). This CDR3 region has 16 residues. V shed 8 bases and J shed 0 bases, with 17 bases lying between them. The CDR3 reads CASSPLSGVSYNEQFF. Here the CDR3 DNA reads TGTGCCAGCTCCCCACTCTCGGGGGTCTCCTACAATGAGCAGTTCTTC.

This clonotype has a handful of counts. The chain uses TRBV20-1 and TRBJ2-3; 9 bases align to TRBD1. Germline CDR1 reads DFQATT; CDR2 reads SNEGSKA (reference sequence). Germline trimming cut 6 bases from V and 6 bases from J; bases unmatched to any gene: 7. The CDR3 has 13 amino acids. The CDR3 region has the DNA TGCAGTGCGAAGACAGGGGGAAGGGATACGCAGTATTTT. Translating it yields CSAKTGGRDTQYF.

The rearrangement links TRBV19 to TRBJ1-1; D uncertain. The length of the CDR3 is 12 residues. Trimming cost V 7 bases and J 12 bases, with 18 bases left between them. Germline loops: CDR1 LNHDA, CDR2 SQIVND (reference sequence). The chain's CDR3 is CASKGSYFKTFF. Written as DNA, the CDR3 is TGTGCCAGTAAGGGCAGTTATTTTAAGACTTTCTTT.

This clonotype was recorded a few times. V and J are TRBV20-1 and TRBJ1-4; the D is unclear. Germline CDR1 and CDR2: DFQATT and SNEGSKA (reference sequence). This CDR3 contains 13 residues. V lost 3 bases and J lost 8, with 13 bases in between. CDR3 sequence: CSAREELGEKLFF. The CDR3 bases are TGCAGTGCTAGGGAGGAGCTAGGGGAAAAACTGTTTTTT.

This clonotype was picked up a small number of times. V gene TRBV7-3 combines with J gene TRBJ2-1; TRBD2 might be the D (5 bases). V lost 0 bases, J lost 2 bases, and 20 bases lay in between. CDR1 and CDR2 from the germline V gene are SGHTA and FQGTGA. There are 19 residues in the CDR3. The CDR3 spells CASSLTGLFVGDPYNEQFF. The CDR3 DNA reads TGTGCCAGCAGCTTAACAGGACTTTTCGTTGGCGATCCCTACAATGAGCAGTTCTTC.

The sample holds a few counts of this clonotype. The chain combines TRBV5-6 with TRBJ2-5, with D tentatively TRBD2 (5 bases). The CDR3 consists of 13 residues. V lost 0 bases and J 5 bases, leaving 8 bases between the germline ends. Germline V lookup: CDR1 SGHDT, CDR2 YYEEEE. CDR3 DNA: TGTGCCAGCAGCTTGGACTGGAGGGAGACCCAGTACTTC. Its protein is CASSLDWRETQYF.

This clonotype was seen a few times. The gene calls are TRBV5-4 and TRBJ2-3; D call uncertain. This CDR3 comprises 16 residues. V was cut by 4 bases and J by 1 base, with 16 bases left in between. Per germline, CDR1 SGHNT and CDR2 YYREEE (reference sequence). This chain's CDR3 is CASSPGPKPRTDTQYF. In nucleotides, the CDR3 is TGTGCCAGCAGCCCAGGACCAAAGCCCCGCACAGATACGCAGTATTTT.

This chain's CDR3 is CASSSLAGTQYF. The DNA for the CDR3 is TGTGCCAGCAGCTCACTGGCCGGGACCCAGTACTTC. The V call is TRBV5-6, the J call TRBJ2-5; D unclear. The CDR3 extends over 12 amino acids. Germline CDR1 is SGHDT and CDR2 is YYEEEE. Trimming stripped 3 bases from V and 7 bases from J, with 10 bases between.

This clonotype has just a few counts. This sequence joins TRBV4-1 and TRBJ2-5, with 7 bases aligning to TRBD2. The V and J ends lost 5 bases and 5 bases, in that order; junction bases with no gene match: 8. The CDR3 loop spans 14 amino acids. Germline CDR1 and CDR2: MGHRA and YSYEKL. The CDR3 sequence is CASSSSGTRETQYF. Written as DNA, the CDR3 is TGCGCCAGCAGCTCCAGCGGGACCCGTGAGACCCAGTACTTC.

The chain is built from TRBV6-5 and TRBJ1-2, with no clear D. The CDR3 extends over 15 amino acids. V gave up 0 bases and J gave up 1 base, with 9 bases separating them. The germline gives CDR1 MNHEY, CDR2 SVGAGI. The CDR3 region has the DNA TGTGCCAGCAGTTACTCGAAAACAGTTAACTATGGCTACACCTTC. This encodes CASSYSKTVNYGYTF.

This clonotype was picked up a small number of times. This chain connects TRBV28 to TRBJ2-3, with D possibly TRBD1 on 6 matching bases. CDR3 length equals 16 residues. V was trimmed by 3 bases and J by 4 bases, leaving 17 bases between them. From germline, CDR1 is MDHEN and CDR2 SYDVKM. CDR3 bases: TGTGCCAGCAGTTTTTGGGCTGATGGGGGCCCAGATACGCAGTATTTT. It translates to CASSFWADGGPDTQYF.

This clonotype was counted ten times or more. The gene calls are TRBV7-2 and TRBJ1-4; 7 bases agree with TRBD1. V was clipped by 5 bases and J by 6 bases; unmatched bases: 6. The CDR3 has 14 amino acids. Germline CDR1 and CDR2: SGHTA and FQGNSA. This CDR3 is CASSPRDSYEKLFF. The CDR3 nucleotides read TGTGCCAGCAGCCCACGGGACAGTTATGAAAAACTGTTTTTT.